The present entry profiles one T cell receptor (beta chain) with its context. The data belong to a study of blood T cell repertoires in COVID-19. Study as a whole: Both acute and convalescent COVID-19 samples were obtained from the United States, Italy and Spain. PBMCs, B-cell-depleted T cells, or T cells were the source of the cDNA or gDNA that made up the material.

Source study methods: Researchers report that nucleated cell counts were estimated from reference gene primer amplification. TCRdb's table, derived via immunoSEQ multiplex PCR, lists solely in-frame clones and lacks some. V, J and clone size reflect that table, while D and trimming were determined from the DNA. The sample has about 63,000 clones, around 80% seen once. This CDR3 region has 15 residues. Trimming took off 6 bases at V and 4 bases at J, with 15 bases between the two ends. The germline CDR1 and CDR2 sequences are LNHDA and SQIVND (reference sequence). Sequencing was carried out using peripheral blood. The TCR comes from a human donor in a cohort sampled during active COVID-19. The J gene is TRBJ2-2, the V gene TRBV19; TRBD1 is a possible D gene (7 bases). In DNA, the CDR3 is TGTGCCAGTAGCCCCACAGGGGAGGCCACCGGGGAGCTGTTTTTT. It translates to CASSPTGEATGELFF.